This T cell receptor (beta chain) was profiled in a study of CD8+CD57+ T cells in acquired aplastic anemia. Looking at the study overall: CD4+ and CD8+ cells, once sorted, gave DNA averaging approximately 3 ug.

In patients chosen for sequencing, flow cytometry had shown CD8+CD57+ cell expansion. Each patient had severe acquired aplastic anemia. With regard to this clonotype: Its target is not known. The junction shows a germline mismatch at one end, possibly a read error.

The study profiled TCR beta VDJ and CDR3 using genomic DNA as template. Each CDR3 protein gets one entry after TCRdb re-called the reads with MiXCR. The sample carries roughly 220,000 distinct CDR3 sequences, about 62% recorded once. Study results and caveats: Patients were compared with controls for CD8+ Simpson's diversity, and no significant difference emerged. Shared by patients and controls, 25 to 30 CD8+ CDR3s were abundant in patients.

The clonotype was recovered from a human donor with aplastic anemia. Material for sequencing was sorted CD4+, CD8+, or CD8+CD57+ T cells (not recorded which) from PBMCs.

DNA of the CDR3: TGTGCCAGCAGCCGAAACTCCGGGACTAGCGGGAGCCCCTCCTACAATGAGCAGTTCTTC. Protein: CASSRNSGTSGSPSYNEQFF. J is TRBJ2-1 and V is TRBV15; 14 bases fit TRBD2. Germline V gives CDR1 LNHNV, CDR2 YYDKDF (reference sequence). CDR3 size: 20 residues.